This TCR beta chain derives from a study of cytomegalovirus exposure and HLA in healthy donors. Germline loops: CDR1 LNHDA, CDR2 SQIVND (reference sequence). Trimming stripped 6 bases from V and 3 bases from J, with 11 bases between. This CDR3 spans 14 amino acids. The data were produced by immunoSEQ multiplex PCR, yet TCRdb's version contains in-frame clones alone and is incomplete. The data show over 100,000 clones, approximately 89% seen once. To note about this clone: Its antigen is unidentified.

General study results and limits: Many donors shared some public TCRs, even though most TCR sequences were rare. Subsequent analysis showed first-cohort TCR clusters tending to co-occur in some 120 validation repertoires.

Specimen: PBMCs. This receptor was identified in a man under 40 in good health and CMV-seronegative. This chain links TRBV19 with TRBJ1-4; D is unclear. CDR3 in amino acids: CASRDAGSNEKLFF. The DNA of the CDR3 is TGTGCCAGTAGGGATGCGGGGTCTAATGAAAAACTGTTTTTT.